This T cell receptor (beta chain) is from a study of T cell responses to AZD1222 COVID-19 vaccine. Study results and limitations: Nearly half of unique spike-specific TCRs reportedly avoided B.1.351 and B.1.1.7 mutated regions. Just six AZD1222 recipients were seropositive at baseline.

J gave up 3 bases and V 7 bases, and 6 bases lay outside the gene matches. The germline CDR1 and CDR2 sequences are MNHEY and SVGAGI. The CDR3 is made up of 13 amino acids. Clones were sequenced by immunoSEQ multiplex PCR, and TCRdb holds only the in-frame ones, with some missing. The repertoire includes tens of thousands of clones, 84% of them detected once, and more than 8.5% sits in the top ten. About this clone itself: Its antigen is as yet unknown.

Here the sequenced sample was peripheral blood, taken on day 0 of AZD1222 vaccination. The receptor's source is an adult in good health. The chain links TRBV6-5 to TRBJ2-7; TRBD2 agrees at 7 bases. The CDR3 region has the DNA TGTGCCAGCAAGCGGGGTCCAAGCTACGAGCAGTACTTC. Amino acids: CASKRGPSYEQYF.